The next 27 T cell receptor beta chains were all read from a single sample in a study of PD-1 blockade in classical Hodgkin lymphoma. Measured with immunoSEQ multiplex PCR; TCRdb has only the in-frame clones, and not every one. The table records some 90,000 clones, 83% of them present only once. As for time point: cycle 4 day 1 (C4D1), after more than 5 weeks of nivolumab. All trial patients relapsed after autologous stem cell transplantation. Sequenced material: peripheral blood mononuclear cells (PBMCs), taken before the fourth cycle of nivolumab. The receptors stem from a human donor with classical Hodgkin lymphoma.

The chain employs TRBV10-3 and TRBJ2-2; possible D gene TRBD1, 6 bases. The CDR3 runs to 15 residues. Trimming removed 3 bases from V and 4 bases from J, with 12 bases in between. Germline V gene sequence: CDR1 ENHRY, CDR2 SYGVKD. The CDR3 nucleotides read TGTGCCATCAGTGACGAGGGGGTGGTCACCGGGGAGCTGTTTTTT. Its protein product is CAISDEGVVTGELFF.

The chain uses TRBV7-6 and TRBJ2-3, with a weak D call TRBD2 (6 bases). Germline assignment: CDR1 SGHVS and CDR2 FNYEAQ. V lost 5 bases, J lost 6 bases, and 12 bases lay in between. CDR3 length equals 13 residues. CDR3 amino acids: CASSPGLGDTQYF. CDR3 in DNA: TGTGCCAGCAGCCCGGGACTTGGGGATACGCAGTATTTT.

The chain links TRBV27 to TRBJ2-2, with D unclear. The V end lost 5 bases, the J end lost 4 bases, and 14 bases lay between the germline ends. The germline V gene has CDR1 MNHEY and CDR2 SMNVEV (reference sequence). CDR3 size: 15 residues. The CDR3 nucleotides are TGTGCCAGCAGTACCTCCCGCGCGCGCACCGGGGAGCTGTTTTTT. Its translation: CASSTSRARTGELFF.

The chain recombines TRBV7-2 with TRBJ2-1; tentatively, D is TRBD2 (5 bases). This CDR3 contains 14 residues. Trimming removed 5 bases from V and 5 bases from J, with 13 bases in between. The germline gives CDR1 SGHTA, CDR2 FQGNSA. CDR3 amino acids: CASSPPTSDNEQFF. The CDR3 coding sequence is TGTGCCAGCAGCCCACCAACTAGTGACAATGAGCAGTTCTTC.

This sequence joins TRBV2 and TRBJ2-2; D gene uncertain. The CDR3 runs to 15 residues. Per germline, CDR1 SNHLY and CDR2 FYNNEI. V gave up 6 bases and J gave up 0 bases, with 11 bases separating them. The CDR3, as DNA: TGTGCCAGCAGGGCCATCGCCGCGAACACCGGGGAGCTGTTTTTT. Translation: CASRAIAANTGELFF.

The rearrangement joins TRBV18 to TRBJ1-1; the D gene is possibly TRBD1 (6 bases). Trimming took off 6 bases at V and 6 bases at J, with 20 bases between the two ends. The CDR3 consists of 15 residues. In germline, CDR1 is KGHSH, CDR2 LQKENI. Here the CDR3 reads CASSAGTPGGSEAFF. CDR3 coding DNA: TGTGCCAGCTCTGCCGGGACACCCGGGGGATCTGAAGCTTTCTTT. Full variable domain (missing parts from reference TRBV18 and TRBJ1-1): NAGVMQNPRHLVRRRGQEARLRCSPMKGHSHVYWYRQLPEEGLKFMVYLQKENIIDESGMPKERFSAEFPKEGPSILRIQQVVRGDSAAYFCASSAGTPGGSEAFFGQGTRLTVV.

In this sample, this clone turned up a few times. This chain uses TRBV27 with TRBJ2-3, with D unresolved. From germline, CDR1 is MNHEY and CDR2 SMNVEV (reference sequence). This CDR3 contains 12 residues. The V and J ends lost 3 bases and 4 bases respectively, with 5 bases between them. CDR3 DNA sequence: TGTGCCAGCAGTTTGGGTCCAGATACGCAGTATTTT. It specifies CASSLGPDTQYF.

The chain uses TRBV19 and TRBJ1-5; the D gene is possibly TRBD1 (5 bases). The germline gives CDR1 LNHDA, CDR2 SQIVND (reference sequence). The CDR3 has 14 residues. Trimming stripped 5 bases from V and 9 bases from J, with 17 bases between. The CDR3 spells CASSPGRVAAPQHF. CDR3 coding DNA: TGTGCCAGTAGTCCCGGCAGGGTGGCGGCGCCCCAGCATTTT.

The V call is TRBV10-1, the J call TRBJ2-3; D remains ambiguous. V gave up 3 bases and J gave up 10 bases, with 11 bases separating them. Germline V gene sequence: CDR1 WNHNN, CDR2 SYGVQD (reference sequence). The CDR3 consists of 12 residues. This CDR3 is CASSDSPLAQYF. The CDR3 DNA is TGCGCCAGCAGTGATTCCCCCCTTGCGCAGTATTTT.

The chain links TRBV28 to TRBJ1-3; D is possibly TRBD1 (5 bases). The germline gives CDR1 MDHEN, CDR2 SYDVKM. V was shortened by 6 bases and J by 2 bases, with 8 bases between the two germline ends. CDR3 length: 13 residues. Written as DNA, the CDR3 is TGTGCCAGCAGAACAGGCACTGGAAACACCATATATTTT. Amino acids: CASRTGTGNTIYF.

The rearrangement uses TRBV19 and TRBJ1-5; a possible D gene is TRBD1 (6 bases). V dropped 3 bases and J dropped 1 base, with 16 bases sitting between them. The length of the CDR3 is 17 residues. Germline V CDR1 and CDR2: LNHDA, SQIVND (reference sequence). CDR3 residues: CASSMSLGAASNQPQHF. As DNA, the CDR3 is TGTGCCAGTAGTATGTCCCTGGGGGCGGCGAGCAATCAGCCCCAGCATTTT.

The chain joins TRBV5-1 to TRBJ2-1; 8 bases fit TRBD2. V was clipped by 4 bases and J by 0 bases; unmatched bases: 6. This CDR3 is 16 amino acids long. The germline CDR1 and CDR2 sequences are SGHRS and YFSETQ. For the CDR3, the DNA is TGCGCCAGCAGCGCCTTAAGCGGGAGCTCCTACAATGAGCAGTTCTTC. Amino acids: CASSALSGSSYNEQFF.

In its sample, this clone was seen a few times. This chain uses TRBV9 with TRBJ1-1; D gene ambiguous. CDR1 is SGDLS, CDR2 YYNGEE, per germline. The CDR3 is made up of 14 amino acids. V lost 2 bases and J 10 bases, leaving 18 bases between the germline ends. CDR3 residues: CASSVETDPRRAFF. The DNA for the CDR3 is TGTGCCAGCAGCGTGGAAACGGACCCCAGACGAGCTTTCTTT. The whole variable domain, remainder taken from reference TRBV9 and TRBJ1-1, is DSGVTQTPKHLITATGQRVTLRCSPRSGDLSVYWYQQSLDQGLQFLIQYYNGEERAKGNILERFSAQQFPDLHSELNLSSLELGDSALYFCASSVETDPRRAFFGQGTRLTVV.

The rearrangement links TRBV5-6 to TRBJ1-1; D is undetermined. Trimming removed 2 bases at V and 7 bases at J, with 15 bases between. The CDR3 covers 14 residues. The V gene's germline CDR1 is SGHDT and CDR2 YYEEEE. CDR3 coding DNA: TGTGCCAGCAGCTTCATCGGGGTAGGCGGTGAAGCTTTCTTT. Translating it yields CASSFIGVGGEAFF.

The gene calls are TRBV5-6 and TRBJ2-3; 10 bases map to TRBD1. CDR1 is SGHDT and CDR2 is YYEEEE in the germline V gene. The CDR3 has 15 residues. Germline trimming cut 4 bases from V and 3 bases from J; bases unmatched to any gene: 5. CDR3 sequence reads: CASSPTGQGTDTQYF. The CDR3 nucleotides are TGTGCCAGCAGCCCCACGGGACAGGGGACAGATACGCAGTATTTT.

The chain is built from TRBV5-4 and TRBJ2-1, with 10 nucleotides matching TRBD2. V lost 0 bases to trimming and J lost 6 bases; unmatched junction nucleotides: 6. The CDR3 is 16 residues long. Germline CDR1 is SGHNT and CDR2 is YYREEE (reference sequence). The CDR3 region is CASSLGASGRGNEQFF. CDR3 bases: TGTGCCAGCAGCTTGGGGGCTAGCGGGAGAGGCAATGAGCAGTTCTTC.

In nucleotides, the CDR3 is TGCAGCGTTGCGCTAGCGGTCGACACCGGGGAGCTGTTTTTT. It specifies CSVALAVDTGELFF. V gene TRBV29-1 combines with J gene TRBJ2-2, with TRBD2 matching over 7 bases. The CDR3 consists of 14 residues. Germline values: CDR1 SQVTM, CDR2 ANQGSEA. V gave up 4 bases and J gave up 3 bases; unmatched junction bases: 5.

The chain links TRBV7-3 to TRBJ2-5; D unresolved. Germline CDR1 SGHTA, CDR2 FQGTGA. The ends were cut back, 1 base at V and 5 bases at J, with 14 bases in the middle. The CDR3 runs 15 residues. The CDR3: CASSLRSGPGETQYF. CDR3 nucleotide sequence: TGTGCCAGCAGCTTAAGATCAGGACCTGGGGAGACCCAGTACTTC.

The chain carries TRBV5-1 and TRBJ2-2; TRBD1 is a possible D gene (6 bases). Germline values: CDR1 SGHRS, CDR2 YFSETQ. V lost 3 bases and J 6 bases, leaving 12 bases between the germline ends. This CDR3 has 14 residues. DNA for the CDR3: TGCGCCAGCAGCTGGAAGACAGGCGCCGGGGAGCTGTTTTTT. This encodes CASSWKTGAGELFF. Combining the CDR3 with reference TRBV5-1 and TRBJ2-2 gives the whole variable domain KAGVTQTPRYLIKTRGQQVTLSCSPISGHRSVSWYQQTPGQGLQFLFEYFSETQRNKGNFPGRFSGRQFSNSRSEMNVSTLELGDSALYLCASSWKTGAGELFFGEGSRLTVL.

The V and J genes are TRBV30 and TRBJ1-2; D gene uncertain. The germline V and J ends were trimmed by 0 bases and 6 bases, with 11 bases remaining between them. Germline V gene sequence: CDR1 GTSNPN, CDR2 SVGIG (reference sequence). The CDR3 loop spans 13 amino acids. CDR3 amino acids: CAWSVTFRDGYTF. Written as DNA, the CDR3 is TGTGCCTGGAGTGTAACGTTCCGGGATGGCTACACCTTC. The entire variable domain, with the rest obtained from reference TRBV30 and TRBJ1-2, is as follows: SQTIHQWPATLVQPVGSPLSLECTVEGTSNPNLYWYRQAAGRGLQLLFYSVGIGQISSEVPQNLSASRPQDRQFILSSKKLLLSDSGFYLCAWSVTFRDGYTFGSGTRLTVV.

This chain links TRBV4-2 with TRBJ2-1, with D unclear. In germline, CDR1 is LGHNA, CDR2 YNFKEQ. The length of the CDR3 is 12 residues. V lost 3 bases and J lost 10, with 10 bases in between. In DNA, the CDR3 is TGTGCCAGCAGCCACCATGAAGACGAGCAGTTCTTC. Its protein is CASSHHEDEQFF.

This chain connects TRBV18 to TRBJ2-1, with 7 bases matching TRBD2. This CDR3 is 16 amino acids long. V lost 0 bases to trimming and J lost 7 bases; unmatched junction nucleotides: 9. Per germline, CDR1 KGHSH and CDR2 LQKENI. The DNA for the CDR3 is TGTGCCAGCTCACCACCGAGGCTAGCGGCGGGAAATGAGCAGTTCTTC. As protein: CASSPPRLAAGNEQFF.

The chain couples TRBV7-3 to TRBJ2-1, with TRBD2 identical over 8 bases. Germline loops: CDR1 SGHTA, CDR2 FQGTGA. The CDR3 runs 13 residues. The V and J ends lost 5 bases and 4 bases, in that order; junction bases with no gene match: 1. The CDR3 region has the DNA TGTGCCAGCAGCATAGCGGGGTACAATGAGCAGTTCTTC. It codes for CASSIAGYNEQFF.

The chain employs TRBV27 and TRBJ1-5; D remains unclear. Trimming cost V 3 bases and J 3 bases, with 6 bases left between them. This CDR3 is built from 13 residues. Germline CDR1 and CDR2: MNHEY and SMNVEV (reference sequence). CDR3 coding DNA: TGTGCCAGCAGTTTCGGTTTCAATCAGCCCCAGCATTTT. This codes for CASSFGFNQPQHF.

V and J are TRBV2 and TRBJ2-7; D is perhaps TRBD2 (6 bases). V was pared by 8 bases and J by 3 bases, with 17 bases between. Germline V gives CDR1 SNHLY, CDR2 FYNNEI. This CDR3 is built from 14 residues. The CDR3 here is CASQYSGSNYEQYF. CDR3 DNA sequence: TGTGCCAGCCAATATAGCGGTTCAAACTACGAGCAGTACTTC.

This clone appeared a few times. This sequence joins TRBV6-1 and TRBJ1-5; D gene uncertain. Germline CDR1 and CDR2: MNHNS and SASEGT. V lost 5 bases to trimming and J lost 7 bases, with 18 bases between them. The CDR3 spans 15 residues. This CDR3 is CASSLSAGLGQPQHF. DNA for the CDR3: TGTGCCAGCAGTCTCTCGGCGGGGTTGGGACAGCCCCAGCATTTT.

Ten or more counts support this clone. This chain links TRBV5-1 with TRBJ2-3; 7 nucleotides match TRBD1. The CDR3 extends over 14 amino acids. Trimming at V came to 4 bases and at J to 4 bases, leaving 6 bases not matched to a gene. The germline gives CDR1 SGHRS, CDR2 YFSETQ. CDR3 DNA sequence: TGCGCCAGCAGCCGGACAGGTAGGCCAGATACGCAGTATTTT. Translated, it gives CASSRTGRPDTQYF.